Listed below are T cell receptor beta chains from one sample, sequenced in a study of blood T cell repertoires in COVID-19. Using immunoSEQ multiplex PCR, the repertoire was profiled, and TCRdb retains in-frame clones only, with some absent. The top ten hold 4.5% to 6% of the sample, which has about 99,000 clones, around 90% seen once. The sequencing sample was made of peripheral blood. The receptors come from a human donor in a cohort sampled during active COVID-19. CDR3s include the opening cysteine and the closing phenylalanine or tryptophan. The D gene is left open where the match is weak.

v_call	d_call	j_call	cdr3_aa	cdr3_nt
TRBV5-1	TRBD2	TRBJ2-7	CASSLAPGTSSTYEQYF	TGCGCCAGCAGCTTGGCTCCCGGGACTAGCAGCACCTACGAGCAGTACTTC
TRBV27	TRBD2	TRBJ2-1	CASTLSGGGNEQFF	TGTGCCAGCACCCTTAGCGGGGGAGGTAATGAGCAGTTCTTC
TRBV5-5	TRBD1	TRBJ1-3	CASSYRDRENTIYF	TGTGCCAGCAGCTACAGGGACAGGGAGAACACCATATATTTT
TRBV5-1	.	TRBJ2-1	CASSLGASSYNEQFF	TGCGCCAGCAGCTTGGGGGCAAGCTCCTACAATGAGCAGTTCTTC
TRBV2	TRBD2	TRBJ2-3	CASSEVGGRRADTQYF	TGTGCCAGCAGTGAGGTTGGCGGGAGACGAGCAGATACGCAGTATTTT
TRBV6-1	TRBD2	TRBJ2-5	CASSEVAEGAGVAETQYF	TGTGCCAGCAGTGAAGTGGCCGAGGGAGCGGGAGTGGCAGAGACCCAGTACTTC
TRBV27	.	TRBJ1-1	CASSPTSGEAFF	TGTGCCAGCAGTCCAACATCAGGGGAAGCTTTCTTT
TRBV12-3/TRBV12-4	.	TRBJ2-5	CASSFRVQETQYF	TGTGCCAGCAGTTTCAGGGTTCAAGAGACCCAGTACTTC
TRBV7-9	.	TRBJ1-4	CASSLDQGTNEKLFF	TGTGCCAGCAGCTTAGACCAGGGGACTAATGAAAAACTGTTTTTT
TRBV27	TRBD1	TRBJ1-2	CASSLSAGGGYGYTF	TGTGCCAGCAGTTTATCAGCAGGGGGCGGCTATGGCTACACCTTC
TRBV20-1	.	TRBJ2-7	CSAREAYEQYF	TGCAGTGCTAGAGAAGCGTACGAGCAGTACTTC
TRBV6-5	.	TRBJ2-7	CASRSDSTYEQYF	TGTGCCAGCAGGTCTGACAGCACCTACGAGCAGTACTTC
TRBV14	.	TRBJ1-2	CASSLGLTYGYTF	TGTGCCAGCAGCCTGGGACTCACCTATGGCTACACCTTC
TRBV28	TRBD1	TRBJ2-7	CASNLQGASYEQYF	TGTGCCAGCAACTTACAGGGGGCTTCCTACGAGCAGTACTTC
TRBV6-5	.	TRBJ2-1	CASSYSTSGEQFF	TGTGCCAGCAGTTACTCGACCTCCGGGGAGCAGTTCTTC
TRBV7-2	.	TRBJ1-5	CASSLVRGSNQPQHF	TGTGCCAGCAGCTTAGTCCGGGGAAGCAATCAGCCCCAGCATTTT
TRBV2	TRBD2	TRBJ2-5	CASSGLAGEWETQYF	TGTGCCAGCAGTGGACTAGCGGGAGAATGGGAGACCCAGTACTTC
TRBV15	TRBD1	TRBJ2-5	CATSRRQGPGETQYF	TGTGCCACCAGCAGAAGACAGGGGCCCGGAGAGACCCAGTACTTC
TRBV6-6	.	TRBJ1-4	CASSSNGNEKLFF	TGTGCCAGCAGTAGCAACGGTAATGAAAAACTGTTTTTT
TRBV2	.	TRBJ2-6	CASTPGSSGANVLTF	TGTGCCAGCACTCCGGGGAGCTCTGGGGCCAACGTCCTGACTTTC
TRBV7-2	TRBD2	TRBJ2-7	CASSFFTGGLEYF	TGTGCCAGCAGCTTTTTCACGGGGGGGTTGGAGTACTTC
TRBV28	TRBD1	TRBJ2-2	CASVMTGTGELFF	TGTGCCAGCGTTATGACAGGGACCGGGGAGCTGTTTTTT
TRBV12-3/TRBV12-4	.	TRBJ2-5	CASSLAGKTQYF	TGTGCCAGCAGTTTGGCGGGGAAGACCCAGTACTTC
TRBV7-9	.	TRBJ2-7	CASTSAYEQYF	TGTGCCAGCACCTCAGCCTACGAGCAGTACTTC
TRBV27	.	TRBJ2-2	CASRLYGSNTGELFF	TGTGCCAGCAGACTATACGGCTCGAACACCGGGGAGCTGTTTTTT
TRBV13	TRBD1	TRBJ2-7	CASSPKVGDRYYEQYF	TGTGCCAGCAGCCCTAAGGTGGGGGACAGGTACTACGAGCAGTACTTC
TRBV29-1	.	TRBJ2-3	CSASNRGGVFSTDTQYF	TGCAGCGCTTCCAATCGAGGGGGGGTTTTTTCCACAGATACGCAGTATTTT